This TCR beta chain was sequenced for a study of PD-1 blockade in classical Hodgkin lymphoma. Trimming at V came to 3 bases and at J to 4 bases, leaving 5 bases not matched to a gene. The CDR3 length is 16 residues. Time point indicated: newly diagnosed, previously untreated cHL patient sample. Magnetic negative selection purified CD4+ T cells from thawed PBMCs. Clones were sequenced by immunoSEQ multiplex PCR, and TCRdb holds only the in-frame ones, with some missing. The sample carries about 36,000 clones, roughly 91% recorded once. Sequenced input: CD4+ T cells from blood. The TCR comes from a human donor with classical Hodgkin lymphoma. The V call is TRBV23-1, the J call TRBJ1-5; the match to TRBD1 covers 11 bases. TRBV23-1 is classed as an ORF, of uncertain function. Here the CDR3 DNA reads TGCGCCAGCAGTCATTCCGGGACAGGGGGGAATCAGCCCCAGCATTTT. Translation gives CASSHSGTGGNQPQHF.